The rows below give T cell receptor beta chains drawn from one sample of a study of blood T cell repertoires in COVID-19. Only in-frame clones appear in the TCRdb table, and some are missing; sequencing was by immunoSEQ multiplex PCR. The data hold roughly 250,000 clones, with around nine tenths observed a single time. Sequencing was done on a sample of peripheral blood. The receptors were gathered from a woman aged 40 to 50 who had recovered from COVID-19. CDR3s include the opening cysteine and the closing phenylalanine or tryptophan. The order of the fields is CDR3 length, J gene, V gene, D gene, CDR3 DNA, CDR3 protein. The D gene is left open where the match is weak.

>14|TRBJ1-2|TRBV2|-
TGTGCCAGCAGGGCCCGGGGAGCTCACTATGGCTACACCTTC
CASRARGAHYGYTF
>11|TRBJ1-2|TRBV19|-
TGTGCCAGTAGCACCAGCTATGGCTACACCTTC
CASSTSYGYTF
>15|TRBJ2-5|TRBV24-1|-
TGTGCCACCAGTGATTTGGCAGGGGACCAAGAGACCCAGTACTTC
CATSDLAGDQETQYF
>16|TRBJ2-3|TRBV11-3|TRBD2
TGTGCCAGCAGCTTAGGGGGGGGAGCGGGCACAGATACGCAGTATTTT
CASSLGGGAGTDTQYF
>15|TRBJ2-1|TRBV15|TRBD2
TGTGCCACCAGCAGAGATCGCGGGAGCTACAATGAGCAGTTCTTC
CATSRDRGSYNEQFF
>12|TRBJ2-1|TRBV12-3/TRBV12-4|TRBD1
TGTGCCAGCAGCCACCGACAGGGTGGGAAGTTCTTC
CASSHRQGGKFF
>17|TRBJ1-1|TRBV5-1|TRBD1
TGCGCCAGCAGCTTGGACAGGGGGGCAAGGGGAGACACTGAAGCTTTCTTT
CASSLDRGARGDTEAFF
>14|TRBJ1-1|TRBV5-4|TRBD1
TGTGCCAGCAGCCTCGGACAGGGGAGGACTGAAGCTTTCTTT
CASSLGQGRTEAFF
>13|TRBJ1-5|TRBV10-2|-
TGCGCCAGCAGTGTTGGCAGGGGTCAGCCCCAGCATTTT
CASSVGRGQPQHF
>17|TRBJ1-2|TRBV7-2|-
TGTGCCAGCAGCGGCCTGGGCGCGGGGTCCTCTAACTATGGCTACACCTTC
CASSGLGAGSSNYGYTF
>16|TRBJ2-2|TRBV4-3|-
TGCGCCAGCAGCCAAGAGCTAGCTGCGAACACCGGGGAGCTGTTTTTT
CASSQELAANTGELFF
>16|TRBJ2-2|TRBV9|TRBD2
TGTGCCAGCAGCGTAGGTCCGGGAGGGGACACCGGGGAGCTGTTTTTT
CASSVGPGGDTGELFF
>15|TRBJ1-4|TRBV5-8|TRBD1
TGTGCCAGCAGCCCAGGACAGGGGGTATATGAAAAACTGTTTTTT
CASSPGQGVYEKLFF
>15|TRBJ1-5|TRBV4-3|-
TGCGCCAGCAGCCAAGAGGTGGCACACAATCAGCCCCAGCATTTT
CASSQEVAHNQPQHF
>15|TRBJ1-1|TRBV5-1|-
TGCGCCAGCAGACCTCACGCCGCGGGGAACACTGAAGCTTTCTTT
CASRPHAAGNTEAFF
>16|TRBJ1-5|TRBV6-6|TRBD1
TGTGCCAGCAGTGCCGGACAGGGCCTTAGCAATCAGCCCCAGCATTTT
CASSAGQGLSNQPQHF
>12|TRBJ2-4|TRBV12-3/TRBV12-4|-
TGTGCCAGCAGCCTCAGGGGAAACATTCAGTACTTC
CASSLRGNIQYF
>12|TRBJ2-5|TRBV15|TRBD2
TGTGCCACCAGCATGGGGGGGGAGACCCAGTACTTC
CATSMGGETQYF